Below are 7 T cell receptor beta chains sequenced from a single sample in a study of blood T cells in healthy people across ages. With a J-beta primer mix and a sample-barcoded 5' primer, a second PCR ran roughly 6 to 11 cycles. TCRdb fed the 5' RACE reads into MiXCR, producing one record per CDR3 protein. The sample comprises about 760,000 distinct CDR3 sequences, 56% of which are singletons, and around a quarter rests with the top ten. The specimen sequenced was blood. These receptors all come from a man aged 35 to 55 in good health.

The chain combines TRBV7-6 with TRBJ2-1; the D is unclear. The CDR3 extends over 14 amino acids. The germline CDR1 and CDR2 sequences are SGHVS and FNYEAQ. V lost 1 base, J lost 8 bases, and 12 bases lay in between. The chain's CDR3 is CASSLDIGFDEQFF. The DNA for the CDR3 is TGTGCCAGCAGCTTAGACATAGGTTTCGATGAGCAGTTCTTC.

This clonotype was observed once. The rearrangement joins TRBV14 to TRBJ2-5, with TRBD2 as a possible D gene (5 bases). Per the germline V gene, CDR1 is SGHDN and CDR2 is FVKESK. The CDR3 has 14 amino acids. The germline V and J ends were trimmed by 2 bases and 5 bases, with 12 bases remaining between them. CDR3 protein: CASSQRTEEETQYF. In nucleotides, the CDR3 is TGTGCCAGCAGCCAAAGGACGGAGGAGGAGACCCAGTACTTC.

The V gene is TRBV2, the J gene TRBJ2-5, with 8 positions matching TRBD1. V shed 6 bases and J 5 bases; nucleotides not matched to a gene: 8. The CDR3 is made up of 14 amino acids. CDR1 and CDR2 (germline): SNHLY, FYNNEI. DNA of the CDR3: TGTGCCAGCAGGTTGGACAGGGTACGGGAGACCCAGTACTTC. This sequence encodes CASRLDRVRETQYF.

A few counts support this clonotype. The chain joins TRBV7-6 to TRBJ2-5; D is perhaps TRBD2 (5 bases). The CDR3 extends over 15 amino acids. The ends were cut back, 4 bases at V and 1 base at J, with 13 bases in the middle. CDR1 is SGHVS and CDR2 is FNYEAQ in the germline V gene. The CDR3 sequence is CASSSTLEGQETQYF. CDR3 DNA: TGTGCCAGCAGCTCTACGCTAGAGGGCCAAGAGACCCAGTACTTC.

This clonotype showed up just a few times. The chain recombines TRBV20-1 with TRBJ1-2, with D hard to call. CDR3 length: 12 residues. Germline V gene lookup returns CDR1 DFQATT and CDR2 SNEGSKA (reference sequence). V was clipped by 0 bases and J by 2 bases, with 4 bases between them. The CDR3 DNA reads as TGCAGTGCTAGAGAACAGAACTATGGCTACACCTTC. Amino acids: CSAREQNYGYTF.

This clonotype was seen a handful of times. The chain recombines TRBV5-1 with TRBJ2-6; 10 nucleotides line up with TRBD1. Per germline, CDR1 SGHRS and CDR2 YFSETQ. V shed 0 bases, J shed 3 bases, and the junction held 3 bases outside the gene matches. The CDR3 contains 17 residues. CDR3 coding DNA: TGCGCCAGCAGCTTGGGACAGGGGGCGCTTGGGGCCAACGTCCTGACTTTC. The encoded protein is CASSLGQGALGANVLTF.

This chain connects TRBV29-1 to TRBJ2-1; 8 bases are shared with TRBD2. J gave up 10 bases and V 1 base, and 15 bases lay outside the gene matches. Looked up from germline, CDR1 is SQVTM and CDR2 is ANQGSEA. The CDR3 extends over 16 amino acids. The CDR3 sequence is CSVEGSSGLRLGEQFF. In DNA form, the CDR3 reads TGCAGCGTTGAAGGGTCTAGCGGGCTGCGATTAGGAGAGCAGTTCTTC.